Listed below are T cell receptor beta chains from one sample, sequenced in a study of T-cell reconstitution after alpha-beta-depleted transplantation in children. TCRdb passed the PCR reads through MiXCR, listing each CDR3 protein once. The table has around 370,000 distinct CDR3 sequences, 10% seen once. The material sequenced was PBMCs from the stem cell graft donor, taken from the stem cell graft. These receptors originate from a human donor who donated a stem cell graft to a child with acute lymphoblastic leukemia. The CDR3 runs from the conserved cysteine through the conserved F or W. Each record gives: V gene, J gene, clone size, D gene, CDR3 length, CDR3 DNA, CDR3 protein. D genes are given only for firm matches. Clone size is not always given. Where it is, it says once, few, many or a class for expanded clones.

TRBV2	TRBJ2-1	.	TRBD2	18	TGTGCCAGCAGGGTCCATAGTGGGATAGCGGGAGGAGGCAATGAGCAGTTCTTC	CASRVHSGIAGGGNEQFF
TRBV29-1	TRBJ2-5	few	.	13	TGCAGCGTTGAAGGGGCTAGTCAAGAGACCCAGTACTTC	CSVEGASQETQYF
TRBV29-1	TRBJ2-7	few	TRBD2	17	TGCAGCGTTGATCTTCCCACTAAGAGCGGGAAGGTCTACGAGCAGTACTTC	CSVDLPTKSGKVYEQYF
TRBV7-2	TRBJ2-5	.	.	13	TGTGCCAGCTCTCGACATTTACAAGAGACCCAGTACTTC	CASSRHLQETQYF
TRBV18	TRBJ2-1	few	.	14	TGTGCCAGCTCACCCGGACTGGATTTCAATGAGCAGTTCTTC	CASSPGLDFNEQFF
TRBV10-3	TRBJ2-1	many	TRBD2	18	TGTGCCATCAGTGAGCCCGGGACTAGCGGGAGACTGGGGAATGAGCAGTTCTTC	CAISEPGTSGRLGNEQFF
TRBV12-3/TRBV12-4	TRBJ2-1	.	.	15	TGTGCCAGCAGTTTGAGGGCTCAGAGCAACAATGAGCAGTTCTTC	CASSLRAQSNNEQFF
TRBV12-3/TRBV12-4	TRBJ1-1	.	.	11	TGTGCCAGCACAACGAACACTGAAGCTTTCTTT	CASTTNTEAFF
TRBV28	TRBJ1-4	few	TRBD1	13	TGTGCCAGCAGTTTGACAGGGGGCGAAAAACTGTTTTTT	CASSLTGGEKLFF
TRBV12-3/TRBV12-4	TRBJ2-1	.	TRBD2	15	TGTGCCAGCAGTTCTAGCGGGTTCTCCTACAATGAGCAGTTCTTC	CASSSSGFSYNEQFF
TRBV12-3/TRBV12-4	TRBJ2-7	.	.	14	TGTGCCAGCAGTTTAATGCTAGCTGGATACGAGCAGCACTTC	CASSLMLAGYEQHF
TRBV2	TRBJ2-7	.	TRBD2	11	TGTGCCAGCGCGGGAGCGGTTGAGCAGTACTTC	CASAGAVEQYF
TRBV28	TRBJ2-7	many	.	13	TGTGCCAGCTATTCCAGTGGAGCCTACGAGCAGTACTTC	CASYSSGAYEQYF
TRBV3-1	TRBJ2-1	.	.	14	TGTGCCAGCAGCCCCCGGGGGGCTCACAATGAGCAGTTCTTC	CASSPRGAHNEQFF
TRBV7-9	TRBJ1-1	.	.	12	TGTGCCAGCAGCATAGGGGTCGCTGAAGCTTTCTTT	CASSIGVAEAFF
TRBV2	TRBJ2-1	few	.	12	TGTGCCAGTAGACTAGGGATGGGTGAGCAGTTCTTC	CASRLGMGEQFF
TRBV29-1	TRBJ1-4	few	TRBD1	14	TGCAGCGTGGGGTCGACAGGGACAAGGGAAAAACTGTTTTTT	CSVGSTGTREKLFF
TRBV12-3/TRBV12-4	TRBJ2-1	.	TRBD2	17	TGTGCCAGCAGACCGCCGGGACTAGCGGGTTTCTACAATGAGCAGTTCTTC	CASRPPGLAGFYNEQFF
TRBV5-1	TRBJ1-1	.	.	15	TGCGCCAGCAGTTGGAAGATACTCGGCCCAACCGAAGCTTTCTTT	CASSWKILGPTEAFF
TRBV30	TRBJ1-5	.	.	17	TGTGCCTGGAGCCACGGGACAAACACAGTCAGCAATCAGCCCCAGCATTTT	CAWSHGTNTVSNQPQHF
TRBV5-5	TRBJ2-7	few	TRBD2	15	TGTGCCAGCAGCCAGCGTTTCGGGAGGGACTACGAGCAGTACTTC	CASSQRFGRDYEQYF
TRBV7-3	TRBJ2-6	.	.	14	TGTGCCAGCAGTCCAGAGAATGGGGCCAACGTCCTGACTTTC	CASSPENGANVLTF
TRBV6-5	TRBJ2-3	.	.	16	TGTGCCAGCAGTTACTCGGGAGCGACCAACACAGATACGCAGTATTTT	CASSYSGATNTDTQYF
TRBV15	TRBJ2-5	many	.	15	TGTGCCACCAGCCACCCTCGGACGGCGGGAGAGACCCAGTACTTC	CATSHPRTAGETQYF
TRBV29-1	TRBJ2-3	many	.	13	TGCAGCGGCGACGGGTGGGCCACAGATACGCAGTATTTT	CSGDGWATDTQYF
TRBV5-6	TRBJ1-3	many	TRBD1	15	TGTGCCAGCAGCGCGCCGGGACAGACTGGAAACACCATATATTTT	CASSAPGQTGNTIYF
TRBV5-1	TRBJ2-1	few	TRBD2	15	TGCGCCAGCAGCCCCCTAGCGGGAACGGGGAGTGAGCAGTTCTTC	CASSPLAGTGSEQFF
TRBV6-2/TRBV6-3	TRBJ2-6	few	.	14	TGTGCCAGCAGTGAGCTAGGTGGGGCCAACGTCCTGACTTTC	CASSELGGANVLTF
TRBV27	TRBJ2-5	.	TRBD2	15	TGTGCCAGCAGTGGGCTAGCGGACCCCGGCGAGACCCAGTACTTC	CASSGLADPGETQYF
TRBV18	TRBJ2-1	.	TRBD2	16	TGTGCCAGCTCACCCCTAGCGGGAGGGCCCGACAATGAGCAGTTCTTC	CASSPLAGGPDNEQFF
TRBV4-2	TRBJ2-2	.	.	15	TGTGCCAGCAGCCAAGATATGGGGAACACCGGGGAGCTGTTTTTT	CASSQDMGNTGELFF
TRBV7-9	TRBJ2-5	.	.	17	TGTGCCAGCAGTCAAAGGGATCCAGATCTAAGGGGGAAGACCCAGTACTTC	CASSQRDPDLRGKTQYF
TRBV29-1	TRBJ1-1	few	TRBD1	9	TGCAGCGTTGGACAGGGAGCTTTCTTT	CSVGQGAFF
TRBV6-1	TRBJ2-1	.	TRBD2	14	TGTGCCAGCAGACCAGGGACTAGCGGGAATGAGCAGTTCTTC	CASRPGTSGNEQFF
TRBV28	TRBJ2-5	.	.	15	TGTGCCAGCAGTTTAAGGGACCCAGTGGAAGAGACCCAGTACTTC	CASSLRDPVEETQYF
TRBV4-3	TRBJ2-1	few	.	17	TGCGCCAGCAGCCAGGAGGACAAGTCTAGCTCCTACAATGAGCAGTTCTTC	CASSQEDKSSSYNEQFF
TRBV12-3/TRBV12-4	TRBJ1-5	few	.	13	TGTGCCAGCAGTGGAGGGGAGAGTCAGCCCCAGCATTTT	CASSGGESQPQHF
TRBV6-2/TRBV6-3	TRBJ2-3	many	.	16	TGTGCCAGCAGCTCCGTTATTGAGGGGGGAGCAGATACGCAGTATTTT	CASSSVIEGGADTQYF
TRBV12-3/TRBV12-4	TRBJ2-3	.	.	13	TGTGCCAGCACCCTGGGAGGCGGGGATACGCAGTATTTT	CASTLGGGDTQYF
TRBV20-1	TRBJ2-3	many	TRBD2	13	TGCAGTGCTAGTTCGACTAGCGGAGATACGCAGTATTTT	CSASSTSGDTQYF
TRBV20-1	TRBJ1-1	few	.	14	TGCAGTGCCCCCAACCCAGACATGAACACTGAAGCTTTCTTT	CSAPNPDMNTEAFF
TRBV7-2	TRBJ1-5	many	TRBD1	15	TGTGCCAGCAGCTTAAACGACAGGGGAGATCAGCCCCAGCATTTT	CASSLNDRGDQPQHF
TRBV5-1	TRBJ2-5	few	TRBD2	15	TGCGCCAGCAGCTTGGCCCTAGCGGGAGGGGAGACCCAGTACTTC	CASSLALAGGETQYF
TRBV28	TRBJ2-7	.	.	11	TGTGCCCGCAGCCTTTCTTACGAGCAGTACTTC	CARSLSYEQYF
TRBV7-3	TRBJ2-7	few	TRBD2	15	TGTGCCAGCAGCTCACTTTTGGGACTAGCACGCGAGCAGTACTTC	CASSSLLGLAREQYF